A selection of T cell receptor beta chains follows, all from one sample in a study of cytomegalovirus exposure and HLA in healthy donors. Clones were sequenced by immunoSEQ multiplex PCR, and TCRdb holds only the in-frame ones, with some missing. The sample has some 170,000 clones, roughly 80% seen once. The sequenced material came from PBMCs. Receptors originate from a young man in good health and CMV-seropositive. Each CDR3 is given with its conserved first and last residue. The D gene is left open where the match is weak. Size tells how often a clone was seen (once, few, many) or the class of an expanded clone, and some rows leave it out.

J | D | size | V | CDR3 | DNA
TRBJ2-3 | . | . | TRBV7-9 | CASSVGGDTQYF | TGTGCCAGCAGCGTCGGAGGAGATACGCAGTATTTT
TRBJ2-7 | TRBD2 | . | TRBV7-6 | CASSPPGGGLDEQYF | TGTGCCAGCAGCCCCCCGGGCGGGGGACTGGACGAGCAGTACTTC
TRBJ2-2 | TRBD1 | . | TRBV28 | CASSNRGLNTGELFF | TGTGCCAGCAGTAACAGGGGTTTGAACACCGGGGAGCTGTTTTTT
TRBJ1-1 | . | many | TRBV4-2 | CASSQDIEGTEAFF | TGTGCCAGCAGCCAAGATATAGAGGGCACTGAAGCTTTCTTT
TRBJ2-7 | . | few | TRBV2 | CASNPFRDGYEQYF | TGTGCCAGCAACCCCTTCAGGGATGGCTACGAGCAGTACTTC
TRBJ1-2 | . | . | TRBV6-1 | CASSEGPRGGNYGYTF | TGTGCCAGCAGTGAGGGCCCTCGCGGGGGAAACTATGGCTACACCTTC
TRBJ1-5 | . | . | TRBV5-6 | CASSLWVLGGNQPQHF | TGTGCCAGCAGCTTGTGGGTCCTAGGGGGCAATCAGCCCCAGCATTTT
TRBJ2-4 | . | once | TRBV4-3 | CASRRLAKNIQYF | TGCGCCAGCAGACGGTTAGCCAAAAACATTCAGTACTTC
TRBJ1-4 | TRBD1 | . | TRBV6-6 | CASSDRGIATNEKLFF | TGTGCCAGCAGCGACAGGGGAATTGCAACTAATGAAAAACTGTTTTTT
TRBJ2-7 | . | . | TRBV6-5 | CASSYSPGSRDYEQYF | TGTGCCAGCAGTTACTCGCCGGGTAGCCGCGACTACGAGCAGTACTTC
TRBJ1-4 | TRBD1 | . | TRBV28 | CASSPRDSATNEKLFF | TGTGCCAGCAGTCCACGGGACAGCGCAACTAATGAAAAACTGTTTTTT
TRBJ1-2 | . | few | TRBV6-5 | CASSGMRYGYTF | TGTGCCAGCTCCGGGATGCGATATGGCTACACCTTC
TRBJ1-2 | TRBD1 | . | TRBV6-5 | CASSGGTGGAYGYTF | TGTGCCAGCAGCGGGGGGACAGGGGGCGCCTATGGCTACACCTTC
TRBJ2-2 | . | once | TRBV21-1 | CASSKGNDSSNTGELFF | TGTGCCAGCAGCAAAGGGAACGACAGCAGTAACACCGGGGAGCTGTTTTTT
TRBJ1-2 | TRBD1 | . | TRBV7-2 | CASSSGQGTHRYTF | TGTGCCAGCAGCTCAGGACAGGGTACCCACCGCTACACCTTC
TRBJ2-7 | TRBD2 | . | TRBV7-6 | CASSFTTSGSGEQYF | TGTGCCAGCAGTTTCACCACTAGCGGGAGCGGCGAGCAGTACTTC
TRBJ1-4 | . | . | TRBV18 | CASSPPNSGNEKLFF | TGTGCCAGCTCACCACCGAACTCGGGTAATGAAAAACTGTTTTTT
TRBJ1-5 | . | once | TRBV10-3 | CAISEGREGQPQHF | TGTGCCATCAGTGAGGGAAGGGAGGGGCAGCCCCAGCATTTT
TRBJ2-5 | . | . | TRBV6-6 | CASSLRPDRRETQYF | TGTGCCAGCAGTTTGCGTCCCGACAGGCGGGAGACCCAGTACTTC
TRBJ2-1 | . | . | TRBV6-5 | CASSDQGEQFF | TGTGCCAGCAGCGATCAGGGTGAGCAGTTCTTC
TRBJ2-5 | TRBD1 | . | TRBV5-1 | CASSWAGTGEGETQYF | TGCGCCAGCAGCTGGGCCGGGACAGGGGAGGGAGAGACCCAGTACTTC
TRBJ2-1 | TRBD2 | . | TRBV7-2 | CASSLARASGGAHNEQFF | TGTGCCAGCAGCTTAGCGAGGGCTAGCGGGGGGGCCCACAATGAGCAGTTCTTC
TRBJ1-2 | TRBD1 | . | TRBV5-6 | CASSSGQGGAGPLYGYTF | TGTGCCAGCAGCTCAGGACAGGGGGGCGCCGGCCCCCTCTATGGCTACACCTTC